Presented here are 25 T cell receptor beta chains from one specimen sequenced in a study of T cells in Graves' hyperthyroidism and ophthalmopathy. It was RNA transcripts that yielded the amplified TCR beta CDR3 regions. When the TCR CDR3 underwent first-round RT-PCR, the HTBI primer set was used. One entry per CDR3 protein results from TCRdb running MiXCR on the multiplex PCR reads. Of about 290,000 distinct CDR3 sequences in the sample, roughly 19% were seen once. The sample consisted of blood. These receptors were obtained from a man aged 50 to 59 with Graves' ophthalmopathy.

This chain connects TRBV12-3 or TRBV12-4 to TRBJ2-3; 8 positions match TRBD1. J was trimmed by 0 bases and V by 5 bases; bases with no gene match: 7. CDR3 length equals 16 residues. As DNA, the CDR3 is TGTGCCAGCAGTCCCACAGGGGGGCCCAGCACAGATACGCAGTATTTT. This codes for CASSPTGGPSTDTQYF.

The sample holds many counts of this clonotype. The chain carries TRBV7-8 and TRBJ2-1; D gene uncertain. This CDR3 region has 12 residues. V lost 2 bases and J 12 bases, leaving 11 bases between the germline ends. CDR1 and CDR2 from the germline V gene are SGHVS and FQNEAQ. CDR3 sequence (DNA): TGTGCCAGCAGCTTAAGCTGGCAGGCGCAGTTCTTC. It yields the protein CASSLSWQAQFF. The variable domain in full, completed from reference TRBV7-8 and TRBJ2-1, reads GAGVSQSPRYKVAKRGQDVALRCDPISGHVSLFWYQQALGQGPEFLTYFQNEAQLDKSGLPSDRFFAERPEGSVSTLKIQRTQQEDSAVYLCASSLSWQAQFFGPGTRLTVL.

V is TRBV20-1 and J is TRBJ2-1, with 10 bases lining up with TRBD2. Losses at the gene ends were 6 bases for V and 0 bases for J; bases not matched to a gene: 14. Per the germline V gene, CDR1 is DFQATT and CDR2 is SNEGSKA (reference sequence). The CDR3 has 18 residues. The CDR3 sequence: CSAQNRTSGKSSYNEQFF. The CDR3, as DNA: TGCAGTGCCCAAAACCGGACTAGCGGTAAGAGCTCCTACAATGAGCAGTTCTTC.

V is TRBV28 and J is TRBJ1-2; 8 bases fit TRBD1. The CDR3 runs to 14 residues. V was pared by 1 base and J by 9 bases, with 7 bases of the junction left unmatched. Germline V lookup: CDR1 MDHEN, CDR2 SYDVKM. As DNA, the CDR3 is TGTGCCAGCAGTTTATATCAGGGGGCAGATCGCTACACCTTC. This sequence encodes CASSLYQGADRYTF.

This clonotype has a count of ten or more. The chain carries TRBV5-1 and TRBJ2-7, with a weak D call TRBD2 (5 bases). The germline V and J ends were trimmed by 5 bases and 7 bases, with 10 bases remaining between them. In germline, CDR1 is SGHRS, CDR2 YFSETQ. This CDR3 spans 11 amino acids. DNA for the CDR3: TGCGCCAGCAGGGGGTCGGGGGAGCAGTACTTC. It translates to CASRGSGEQYF.

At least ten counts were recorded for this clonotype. CDR3 in amino acids: CSAPRLAGPADTQYF. The CDR3 nucleotides are TGCAGTGCCCCCCGCCTAGCGGGGCCCGCCGATACGCAGTATTTT. The chain couples TRBV20-1 to TRBJ2-3; TRBD2 matches at 9 bases. CDR1 and CDR2 (germline): DFQATT, SNEGSKA (reference sequence). The V gene end was trimmed by 6 bases and the J gene end by 6 bases; junction bases not matched to a gene: 13. This CDR3 spans 15 amino acids.

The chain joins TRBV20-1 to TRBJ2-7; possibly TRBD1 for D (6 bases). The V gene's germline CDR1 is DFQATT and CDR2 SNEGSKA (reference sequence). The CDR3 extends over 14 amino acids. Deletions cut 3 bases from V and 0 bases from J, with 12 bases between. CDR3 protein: CSASSLQGSYEQYF. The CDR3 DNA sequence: TGCAGTGCTAGTTCCCTACAGGGCTCCTACGAGCAGTACTTC.

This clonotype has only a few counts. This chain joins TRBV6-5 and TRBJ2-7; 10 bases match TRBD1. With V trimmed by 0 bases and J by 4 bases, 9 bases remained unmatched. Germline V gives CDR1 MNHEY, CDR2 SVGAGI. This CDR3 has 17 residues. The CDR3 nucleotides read TGTGCCAGCAGTTACTCCGGGACAGGGGTAACGTCGTACGAGCAGTACTTC. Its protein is CASSYSGTGVTSYEQYF.

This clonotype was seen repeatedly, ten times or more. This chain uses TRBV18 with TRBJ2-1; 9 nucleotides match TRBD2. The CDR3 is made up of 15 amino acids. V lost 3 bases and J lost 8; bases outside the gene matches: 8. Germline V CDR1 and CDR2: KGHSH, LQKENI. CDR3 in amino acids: CASSPRGTSIYEQFF. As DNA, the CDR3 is TGTGCCAGCTCACCTCGTGGGACTAGCATCTATGAGCAGTTCTTC.

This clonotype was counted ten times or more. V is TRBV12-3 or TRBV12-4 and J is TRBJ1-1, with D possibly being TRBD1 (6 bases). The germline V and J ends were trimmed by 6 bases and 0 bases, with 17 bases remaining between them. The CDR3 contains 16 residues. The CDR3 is CASSRPGTLMNTEAFF. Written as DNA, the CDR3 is TGTGCCAGCAGCCGCCCCGGGACACTCATGAACACTGAAGCTTTCTTT.

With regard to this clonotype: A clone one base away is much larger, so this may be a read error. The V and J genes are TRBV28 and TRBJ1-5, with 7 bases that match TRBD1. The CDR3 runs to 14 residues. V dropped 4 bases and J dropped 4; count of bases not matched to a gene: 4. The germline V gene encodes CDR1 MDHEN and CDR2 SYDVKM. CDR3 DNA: TGTGCCAGCAGTTCGGAGACAGGGAATCAGCCCCAGCATTTT. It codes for CASSSETGNQPQHF.

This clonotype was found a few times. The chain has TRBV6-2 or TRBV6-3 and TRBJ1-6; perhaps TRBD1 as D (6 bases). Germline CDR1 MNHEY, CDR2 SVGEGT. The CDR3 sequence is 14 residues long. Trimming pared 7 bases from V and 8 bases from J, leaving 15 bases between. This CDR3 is CASNRVFGDSPLHF. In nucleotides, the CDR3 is TGTGCCAGCAACAGGGTTTTTGGGGATTCACCCCTCCACTTT.

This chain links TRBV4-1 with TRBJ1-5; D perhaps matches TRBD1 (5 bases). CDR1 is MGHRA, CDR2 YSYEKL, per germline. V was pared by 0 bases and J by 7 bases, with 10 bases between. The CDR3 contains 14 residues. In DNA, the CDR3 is TGCGCCAGCAGCCAAGAGGGGGAACGGCAGCCCCAGCATTTT. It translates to CASSQEGERQPQHF.

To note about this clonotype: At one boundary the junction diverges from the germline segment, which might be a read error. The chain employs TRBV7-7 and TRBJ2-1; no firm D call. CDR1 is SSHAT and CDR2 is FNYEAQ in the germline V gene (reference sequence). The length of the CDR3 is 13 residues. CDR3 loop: CASSLDGPNEQFF. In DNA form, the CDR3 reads TGTGCTAGCAGCCTGGACGGCCCCAATGAGCAGTTCTTC.

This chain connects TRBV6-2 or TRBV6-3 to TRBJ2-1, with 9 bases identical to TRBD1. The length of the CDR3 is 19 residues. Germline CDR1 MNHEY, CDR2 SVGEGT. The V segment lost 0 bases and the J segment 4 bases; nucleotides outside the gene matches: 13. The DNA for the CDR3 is TGTGCCAGCAGTTACTCGAGGGACAGGGCGGGTAGAATGTACAATGAGCAGTTCTTC. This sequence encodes CASSYSRDRAGRMYNEQFF.

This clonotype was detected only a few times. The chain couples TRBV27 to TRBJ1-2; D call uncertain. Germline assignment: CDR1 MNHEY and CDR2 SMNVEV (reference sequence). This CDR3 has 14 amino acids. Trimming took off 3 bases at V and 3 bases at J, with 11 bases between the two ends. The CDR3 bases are TGTGCCAGCAGTTTTACCTCCCAGGACTATGGCTACACCTTC. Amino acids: CASSFTSQDYGYTF.

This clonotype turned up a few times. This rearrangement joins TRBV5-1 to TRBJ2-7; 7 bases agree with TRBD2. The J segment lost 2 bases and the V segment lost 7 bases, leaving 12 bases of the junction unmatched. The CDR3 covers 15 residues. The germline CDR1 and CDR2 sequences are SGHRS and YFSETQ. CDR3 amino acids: CASRPEGLRPYEQYF. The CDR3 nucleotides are TGCGCCAGCCGGCCCGAGGGACTACGCCCCTACGAGCAGTACTTC.

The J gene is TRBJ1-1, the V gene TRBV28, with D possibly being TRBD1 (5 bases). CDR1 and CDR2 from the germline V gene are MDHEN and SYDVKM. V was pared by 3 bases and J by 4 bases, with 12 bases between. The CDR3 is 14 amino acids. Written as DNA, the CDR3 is TGTGCCAGCAGTTTGCGCAGGGATGGCACTGAAGCTTTCTTT. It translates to CASSLRRDGTEAFF.

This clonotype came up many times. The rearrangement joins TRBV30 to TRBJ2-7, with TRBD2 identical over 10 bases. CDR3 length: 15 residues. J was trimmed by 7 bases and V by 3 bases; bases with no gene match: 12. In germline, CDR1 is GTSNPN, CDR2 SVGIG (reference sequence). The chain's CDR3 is CAWSVSSGRAREQYF. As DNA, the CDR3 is TGTGCCTGGAGCGTATCGAGCGGGAGGGCTCGGGAGCAGTACTTC.

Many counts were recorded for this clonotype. The CDR3 bases are TGTGCCAGCAGCTCGATCCGGGACAGGCACAATGAGCAGTTCTTC. Its translation is CASSSIRDRHNEQFF. The chain joins TRBV11-2 to TRBJ2-1, with 8 bases identical to TRBD1. The CDR3 length is 15 residues. Germline trimming cut 4 bases from V and 5 bases from J; bases unmatched to any gene: 7. Germline lookup yields CDR1 SGHAT and CDR2 FQNNGV.

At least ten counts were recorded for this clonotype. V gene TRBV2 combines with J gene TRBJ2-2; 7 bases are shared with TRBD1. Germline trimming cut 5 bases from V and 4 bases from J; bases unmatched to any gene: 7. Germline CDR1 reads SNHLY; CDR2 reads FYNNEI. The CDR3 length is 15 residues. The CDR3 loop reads CASSPRGTVTGELFF. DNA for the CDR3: TGTGCCAGCAGTCCAAGGGGGACAGTCACCGGGGAGCTGTTTTTT.

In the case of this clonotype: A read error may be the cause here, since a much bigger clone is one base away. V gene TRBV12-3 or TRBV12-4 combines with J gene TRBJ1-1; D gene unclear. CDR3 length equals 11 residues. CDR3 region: CVSSLREYAFF. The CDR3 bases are TGTGTCAGCAGTCTTAGGGAGTACGCTTTCTTT.

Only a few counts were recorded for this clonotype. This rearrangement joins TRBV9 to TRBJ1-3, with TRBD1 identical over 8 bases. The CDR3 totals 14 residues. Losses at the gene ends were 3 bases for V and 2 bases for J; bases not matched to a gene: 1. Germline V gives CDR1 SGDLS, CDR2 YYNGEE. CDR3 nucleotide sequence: TGTGCCAGCAGCGCGACAGGGGCTGGAAACACCATATATTTT. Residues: CASSATGAGNTIYF. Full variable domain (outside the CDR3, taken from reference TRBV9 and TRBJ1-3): DSGVTQTPKHLITATGQRVTLRCSPRSGDLSVYWYQQSLDQGLQFLIQYYNGEERAKGNILERFSAQQFPDLHSELNLSSLELGDSALYFCASSATGAGNTIYFGEGSWLTVV.

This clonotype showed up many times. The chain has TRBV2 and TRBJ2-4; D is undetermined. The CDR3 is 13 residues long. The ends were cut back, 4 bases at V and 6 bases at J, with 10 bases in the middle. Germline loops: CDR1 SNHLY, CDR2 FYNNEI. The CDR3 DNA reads TGTGCCAGCAGTGTGTTGGCAGTAAACATTCAGTACTTC. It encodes CASSVLAVNIQYF.

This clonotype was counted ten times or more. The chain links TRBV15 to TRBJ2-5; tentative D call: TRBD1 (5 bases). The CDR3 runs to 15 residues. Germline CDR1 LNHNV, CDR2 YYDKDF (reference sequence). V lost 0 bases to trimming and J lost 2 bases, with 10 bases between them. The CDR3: CATSRDSGRQETQYF. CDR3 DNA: TGTGCCACCAGCAGAGATTCAGGGCGGCAAGAGACCCAGTACTTC.